Listed here are 23 T cell receptor beta chains from one sample, sequenced in a study of blood T cell repertoires in COVID-19. This table comes from immunoSEQ multiplex PCR, and its TCRdb copy is limited to in-frame clones, with some not included. The sample lists fewer than 250,000 clones; about 88% were seen once. Sequenced material: peripheral blood. The receptors here all came from a man between 60 and 75 years old with acute or convalescent COVID-19.

The J gene is TRBJ2-5, the V gene TRBV11-2; D call uncertain. CDR1 is SGHAT, CDR2 FQNNGV, per germline. V dropped 0 bases and J dropped 2 bases, with 13 bases sitting between them. CDR3 length equals 16 residues. The CDR3 spells CASSLESFTRQETQYF. In DNA form, the CDR3 reads TGTGCCAGCAGCTTAGAATCTTTTACAAGACAAGAGACCCAGTACTTC.

J is TRBJ1-1 and V is TRBV7-9, with 12 bases fitting TRBD1. Germline CDR1 and CDR2: SEHNR and FQNEAQ (reference sequence). CDR3 length: 16 residues. V trimming: 5 bases; J trimming: 0 bases; junction bases outside the gene matches: 4. CDR3 in amino acids: CASSPGTGGLNTEAFF. In nucleotides, the CDR3 is TGTGCCAGCAGCCCGGGGACAGGGGGCCTGAACACTGAAGCTTTCTTT.

The gene calls are TRBV6-5 and TRBJ2-3; tentative D call: TRBD1 (5 bases). The CDR3 is 16 residues long. The V end was cut by 2 bases, the J end by 0 bases, with 12 bases between. Germline CDR1 is MNHEY and CDR2 is SVGAGI. Here the CDR3 reads CASSYGRAASTDTQYF. DNA for the CDR3: TGTGCCAGCAGTTACGGCAGGGCCGCTAGCACAGATACGCAGTATTTT.

The chain couples TRBV4-2 to TRBJ1-2; a weak D match, TRBD1 (5 bases). The CDR3 consists of 16 residues. Germline V gene sequence: CDR1 LGHNA, CDR2 YNFKEQ. V lost 2 bases and J 0 bases, leaving 13 bases between the germline ends. CDR3 in amino acids: CASSQKGTEANYGYTF. The DNA of the CDR3 is TGTGCCAGCAGCCAAAAAGGGACTGAAGCTAACTATGGCTACACCTTC.

The chain uses TRBV30 and TRBJ1-6; D is perhaps TRBD1 (5 bases). Germline-derived CDR1 and CDR2 are GTSNPN and SVGIG (reference sequence). V was pared by 7 bases and J by 0 bases, with 13 bases between. The CDR3 is 15 amino acids. The CDR3 protein is CASRTPSSYNSPLHF. CDR3 coding DNA: TGTGCCTCCAGGACACCGAGCTCCTATAATTCACCCCTCCACTTT.

V usage is TRBV3-1 (or the pseudogene TRBV3-2) and J usage is TRBJ1-3, with 11 bases lining up with TRBD1. With 3 bases clipped from V and 3 bases from J, the junction kept 1 base outside the gene matches. The CDR3 contains 15 residues. Germline V lookup: CDR1 LGHDT, CDR2 YNNKEL (reference sequence). CDR3 DNA sequence: TGTGCCAGCAGCCATGGGACAGGGGGTGGAAACACCATATATTTT. Translation gives CASSHGTGGGNTIYF.

This chain joins TRBV7-9 and TRBJ2-5, with 8 nucleotides matching TRBD1. This CDR3 region has 14 residues. Germline trimming cut 7 bases from V and 1 base from J; bases unmatched to any gene: 5. Germline V gene data show CDR1 as SEHNR and CDR2 as FQNEAQ (reference sequence). The CDR3 DNA sequence: TGTGCCAGCACAGGGGGCAGGAGCCAAGAGACCCAGTACTTC. Protein sequence: CASTGGRSQETQYF.

The CDR3 loop is CASSLDRVGGTIYF. CDR3 nucleotides: TGTGCCAGCAGCCTCGACAGGGTAGGAGGCACCATATATTTT. The chain is built from TRBV6-5 and TRBJ1-3, with 7 bases identical to TRBD1. Germline V gene data show CDR1 as MNHEY and CDR2 as SVGAGI. V lost 6 bases, J lost 9 bases, and 11 bases stayed unmatched. The CDR3 length is 14 residues.

This chain uses TRBV27 with TRBJ1-1, with 8 bases fitting TRBD1. CDR1 is MNHEY, CDR2 SMNVEV, per germline (reference sequence). Germline trimming cut 1 base from V and 1 base from J; bases unmatched to any gene: 2. The CDR3 has 15 amino acids. CDR3: CASSLFGQGNTEAFF. The CDR3 DNA reads TGTGCCAGCAGTTTATTCGGACAGGGGAACACTGAAGCTTTCTTT.

This clone was seen a handful of times. The J gene is TRBJ2-2, the V gene TRBV5-5, with D uncertain. CDR1 and CDR2 from the germline V gene are SGHKS and YYEKEE (reference sequence). The CDR3 has 17 residues. V lost 0 bases and J 0 bases, leaving 12 bases between the germline ends. In DNA form, the CDR3 reads TGTGCCAGCAGCTTGGGTGGGCTACGATCGAACACCGGGGAGCTGTTTTTT. It specifies CASSLGGLRSNTGELFF. Full variable domain (remainder filled in from reference TRBV5-5 and TRBJ2-2): DAGVTQSPTHLIKTRGQQVTLRCSPISGHKSVSWYQQVLGQGPQFIFQYYEKEERGRGNFPDRFSARQFPNYSSELNVNALLLGDSALYLCASSLGGLRSNTGELFFGEGSRLTVL.

This clone was recorded only once. V gene TRBV5-5 combines with J gene TRBJ2-7, with D hard to call. This CDR3 region has 14 residues. Germline lookup yields CDR1 SGHKS and CDR2 YYEKEE (reference sequence). The V end was cut by 4 bases, the J end by 0 bases, with 11 bases between. In nucleotides, the CDR3 is TGTGCCAGCAGCACCCCGGGTTACTCCTACGAGCAGTACTTC. Its protein product is CASSTPGYSYEQYF.

V usage is TRBV5-1 and J usage is TRBJ2-2, with D perhaps TRBD1 (6 bases). V dropped 0 bases and J dropped 6 bases, with 9 bases sitting between them. This CDR3 comprises 14 residues. Per the germline V gene, CDR1 is SGHRS and CDR2 is YFSETQ. The CDR3 reads CASSLAGVAGELFF. The CDR3, as DNA: TGCGCCAGCAGCTTGGCAGGGGTAGCCGGGGAGCTGTTTTTT.

The chain links TRBV24-1 to TRBJ1-1; D gene unclear. This CDR3 is built from 12 residues. V shed 4 bases and J shed 11 bases, with 13 bases lying between them. The V gene's germline CDR1 is KGHDR and CDR2 SFDVKD. In DNA form, the CDR3 reads TGTGCCACCAGTGACGAGAGGGAGTGGGCTTTCTTT. This encodes CATSDEREWAFF.

Comments on this clone: In the same sample, other DNA sequences code for this CDR3. The genes are TRBV15 and TRBJ2-7; D is perhaps TRBD1 (6 bases). The germline CDR1 and CDR2 sequences are LNHNV and YYDKDF (reference sequence). The germline V and J ends were trimmed by 1 base and 4 bases, with 11 bases remaining between them. The CDR3 has 14 residues. DNA for the CDR3: TGTGCCACCAGCAGAGCCGGACAGAATTACGAGCAGTACTTC. It is translated as CATSRAGQNYEQYF.

This chain uses TRBV20-1 with TRBJ2-7, with 7 bases lining up with TRBD1. CDR3 length equals 14 residues. The V gene end was trimmed by 3 bases and the J gene end by 6 bases; junction bases not matched to a gene: 11. CDR1 DFQATT and CDR2 SNEGSKA come from the germline V gene (reference sequence). The CDR3 region is CSASKDRVEGEQYF. The CDR3 DNA is TGCAGTGCTAGTAAAGACAGGGTCGAAGGCGAGCAGTACTTC.

The table lists this clone with a count of one. The V call is TRBV16, the J call TRBJ2-7; 9 bases line up with TRBD2. This CDR3 is built from 18 residues. CDR1 is KGHSY, CDR2 FQNENV, per germline. Trimming took 0 bases from V and 5 from J; bases not matched to a gene: 14. CDR3 sequence: CASSQSPPGVAGDHEQYF. CDR3 bases: TGTGCCAGCAGCCAATCGCCCCCCGGGGTAGCGGGGGACCACGAGCAGTACTTC.

The count of this clone is one. The genes are TRBV10-1 and TRBJ2-7, with D uncertain. Germline CDR1 WNHNN, CDR2 SYGVQD (reference sequence). Between the trimmed V and J ends, which lost 10 bases and 2 bases, there was a span of 33 bases. This CDR3 is built from 19 residues. The CDR3 region has the DNA TGCGCCACTCCACAGAGTTTTGTGGTGGGTCACGCTCCTGCCTACGAGCAGTACTTC. It encodes CATPQSFVVGHAPAYEQYF.

The CDR3 coding sequence is TGTGCCAGCAGTCCACAGGGGGCATGGGAGACCCAGTACTTC. Translated: CASSPQGAWETQYF. The V gene is TRBV6-5, the J gene TRBJ2-5; 9 bases match TRBD1. J gave up 5 bases and V 5 bases, and 6 bases lay outside the gene matches. The CDR3 extends over 14 amino acids. The germline V gene encodes CDR1 MNHEY and CDR2 SVGAGI.

V and J are TRBV6-5 and TRBJ2-5, with 14 bases lining up with TRBD2. Losses at the gene ends were 7 bases for V and 5 bases for J; bases not matched to a gene: 6. CDR3 length equals 15 residues. Germline V lookup: CDR1 MNHEY, CDR2 SVGAGI. The CDR3 DNA follows: TGTGCCAGCACCGCGGGACTAGCGGGGGCCGAGACCCAGTACTTC. This gives the protein CASTAGLAGAETQYF.

This clone was counted a single time. This rearrangement joins TRBV30 to TRBJ2-7, with 8 bases lining up with TRBD2. Per germline, CDR1 GTSNPN and CDR2 SVGIG (reference sequence). The CDR3 runs 14 residues. The junction had 6 bases not matched to a gene; V was cut back by 4 bases and J by 1 base. The CDR3 bases are TGTGCCTGGAACCCGGGGGGGTCGTCCTACGAGCAGTACTTC. The encoded protein is CAWNPGGSSYEQYF.

This rearrangement joins TRBV5-6 to TRBJ2-7, with 7 positions matching TRBD1. After removal of 0 bases from V and 2 bases from J, the junction contained 8 bases not matched to a gene. This CDR3 contains 16 residues. The germline gives CDR1 SGHDT, CDR2 YYEEEE. CDR3 region: CASSLAATGDPYEQYF. CDR3 coding DNA: TGTGCCAGCAGCTTGGCCGCTACAGGGGATCCCTACGAGCAGTACTTC. Using reference TRBV5-6 and TRBJ2-7 for the parts outside the CDR3, the full variable domain is DAGVTQSPTHLIKTRGQQVTLRCSPKSGHDTVSWYQQALGQGPQFIFQYYEEEERQRGNFPDRFSGHQFPNYSSELNVNALLLGDSALYLCASSLAATGDPYEQYFGPGTRLTVT.

The chain links TRBV27 to TRBJ2-5, with 9 bases matching TRBD2. CDR1 and CDR2 (germline): MNHEY, SMNVEV (reference sequence). The CDR3 contains 17 residues. J lost 4 bases, V lost 3 bases, and 12 bases had no gene match. The CDR3 region has the DNA TGTGCCAGCAGTTTGAGTCGGACGGGACTAGCACCAGAGACCCAGTACTTC. It translates to CASSLSRTGLAPETQYF.

The rearrangement links TRBV7-3 to TRBJ1-1; D is possibly TRBD1 (5 bases). In germline, CDR1 is SGHTA, CDR2 FQGTGA. Between the trimmed V and J ends, which lost 2 bases and 5 bases, there was a span of 15 bases. The CDR3 covers 15 residues. The CDR3 region is CASSLSGGVETEAFF. Written as DNA, the CDR3 is TGTGCCAGCAGCTTATCTGGGGGGGTTGAGACTGAAGCTTTCTTT.